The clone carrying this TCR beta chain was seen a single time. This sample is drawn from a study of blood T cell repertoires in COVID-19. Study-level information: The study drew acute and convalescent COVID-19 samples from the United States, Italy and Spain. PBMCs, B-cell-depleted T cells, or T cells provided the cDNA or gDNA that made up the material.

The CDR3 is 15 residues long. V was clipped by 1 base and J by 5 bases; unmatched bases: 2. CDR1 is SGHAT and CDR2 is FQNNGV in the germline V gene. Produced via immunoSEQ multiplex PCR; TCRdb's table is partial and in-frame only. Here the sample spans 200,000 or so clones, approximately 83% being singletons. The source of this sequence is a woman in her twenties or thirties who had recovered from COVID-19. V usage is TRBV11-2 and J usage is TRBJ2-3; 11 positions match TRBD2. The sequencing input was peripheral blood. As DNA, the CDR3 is TGTGCCAGCAGCTTAGGAGGGACTAGCGGAGATACGCAGTATTTT. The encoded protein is CASSLGGTSGDTQYF.